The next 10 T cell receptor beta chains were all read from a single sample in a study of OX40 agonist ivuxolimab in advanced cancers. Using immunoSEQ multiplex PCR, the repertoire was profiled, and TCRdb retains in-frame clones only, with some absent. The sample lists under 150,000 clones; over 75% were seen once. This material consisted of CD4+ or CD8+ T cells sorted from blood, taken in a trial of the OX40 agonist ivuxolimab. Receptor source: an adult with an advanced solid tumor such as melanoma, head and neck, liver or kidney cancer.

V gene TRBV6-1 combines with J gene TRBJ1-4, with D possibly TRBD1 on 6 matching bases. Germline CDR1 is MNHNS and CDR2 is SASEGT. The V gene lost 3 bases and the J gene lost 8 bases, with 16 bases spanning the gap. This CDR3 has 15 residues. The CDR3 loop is CASSDVPGVGEKLFF. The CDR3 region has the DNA TGTGCCAGCAGTGACGTTCCAGGGGTGGGGGAAAAACTGTTTTTT.

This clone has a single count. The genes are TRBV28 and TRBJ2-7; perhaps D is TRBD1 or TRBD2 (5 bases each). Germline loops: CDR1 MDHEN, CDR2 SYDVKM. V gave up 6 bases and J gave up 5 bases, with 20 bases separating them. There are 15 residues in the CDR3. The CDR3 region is CASSPGHNGAHEQYF. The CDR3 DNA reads TGTGCCAGCAGCCCCGGACACAACGGGGCCCACGAGCAGTACTTC. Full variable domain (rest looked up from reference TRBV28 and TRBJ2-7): DVKVTQSSRYLVKRTGEKVFLECVQDMDHENMFWYRQDPGLGLRLIYFSYDVKMKEKGDIPEGYSVSREKKERFSLILESASTNQTSMYLCASSPGHNGAHEQYFGPGTRLTVT.

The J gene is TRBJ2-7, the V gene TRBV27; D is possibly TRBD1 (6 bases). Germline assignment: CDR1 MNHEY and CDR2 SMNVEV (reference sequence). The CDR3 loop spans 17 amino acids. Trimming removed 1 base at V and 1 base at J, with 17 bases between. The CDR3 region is CASSLYPGPGVSYEQYF. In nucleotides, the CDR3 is TGTGCCAGCAGTTTATACCCAGGGCCAGGGGTGTCCTACGAGCAGTACTTC.

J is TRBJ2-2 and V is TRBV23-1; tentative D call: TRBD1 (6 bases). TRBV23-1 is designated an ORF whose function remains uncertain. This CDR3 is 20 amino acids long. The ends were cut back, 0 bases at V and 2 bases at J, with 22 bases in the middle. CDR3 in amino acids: CASSQSPTWQGRLNTGELFF. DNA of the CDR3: TGCGCCAGCAGTCAATCCCCGACTTGGCAGGGGCGACTCAACACCGGGGAGCTGTTTTTT.

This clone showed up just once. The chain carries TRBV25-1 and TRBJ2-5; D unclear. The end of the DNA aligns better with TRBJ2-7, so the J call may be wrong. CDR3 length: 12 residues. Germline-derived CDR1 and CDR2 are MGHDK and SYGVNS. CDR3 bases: TGTGCCAGCGGGGTGTGGGGTAGCGAGCAGTACTTC. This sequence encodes CASGVWGSEQYF.

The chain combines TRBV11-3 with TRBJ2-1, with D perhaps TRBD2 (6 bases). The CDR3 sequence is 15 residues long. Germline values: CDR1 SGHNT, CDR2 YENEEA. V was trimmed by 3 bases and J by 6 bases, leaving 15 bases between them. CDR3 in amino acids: CASSFGLSRLNEQFF. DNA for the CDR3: TGTGCCAGCAGCTTTGGACTATCACGCCTCAATGAGCAGTTCTTC.

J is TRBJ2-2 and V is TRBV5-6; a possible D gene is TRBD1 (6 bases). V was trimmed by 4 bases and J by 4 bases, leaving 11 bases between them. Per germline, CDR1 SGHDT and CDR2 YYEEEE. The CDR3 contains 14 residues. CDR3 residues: CASSAVQGTGELFF. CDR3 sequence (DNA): TGTGCCAGCAGCGCCGTACAGGGCACCGGGGAGCTGTTTTTT.

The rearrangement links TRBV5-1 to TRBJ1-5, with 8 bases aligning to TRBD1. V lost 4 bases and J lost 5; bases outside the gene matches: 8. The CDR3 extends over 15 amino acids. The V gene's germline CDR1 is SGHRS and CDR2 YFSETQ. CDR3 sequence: CASSTGQGAYQPQHF. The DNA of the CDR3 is TGCGCCAGCAGCACTGGACAGGGTGCCTATCAGCCCCAGCATTTT.

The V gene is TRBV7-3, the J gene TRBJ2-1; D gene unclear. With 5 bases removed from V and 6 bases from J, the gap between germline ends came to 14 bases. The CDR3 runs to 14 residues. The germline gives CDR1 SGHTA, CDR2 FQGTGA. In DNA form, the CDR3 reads TGTGCCAGCAGCCCCGCTGGGTTCGGCAATGAGCAGTTCTTC. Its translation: CASSPAGFGNEQFF.

The CDR3 reads CASSSQRGTGEQYF. The CDR3, as DNA: TGTGCCAGCAGCTCACAGAGGGGAACGGGGGAGCAGTACTTC. The gene calls are TRBV7-2 and TRBJ2-7; TRBD1 or TRBD2 may be the D gene (5 bases each). The V end lost 4 bases, the J end lost 7 bases, and 17 bases lay between the germline ends. The CDR3 consists of 14 residues. Germline lookup yields CDR1 SGHTA and CDR2 FQGNSA. Full variable domain (outside the CDR3, taken from reference TRBV7-2 and TRBJ2-7): GAGVSQSPSNKVTEKGKDVELRCDPISGHTALYWYRQSLGQGLEFLIYFQGNSAPDKSGLPSDRFSAERTGGSVSTLTIQRTQQEDSAVYLCASSSQRGTGEQYFGPGTRLTVT.